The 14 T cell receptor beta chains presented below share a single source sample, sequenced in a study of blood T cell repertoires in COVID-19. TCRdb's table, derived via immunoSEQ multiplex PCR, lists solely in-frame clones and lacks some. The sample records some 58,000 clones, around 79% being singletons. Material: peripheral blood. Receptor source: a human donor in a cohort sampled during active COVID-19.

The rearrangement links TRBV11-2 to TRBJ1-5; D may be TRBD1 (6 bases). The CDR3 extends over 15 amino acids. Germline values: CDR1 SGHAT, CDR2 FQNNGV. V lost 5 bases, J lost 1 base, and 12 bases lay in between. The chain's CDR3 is CASSPLQGSNQPQHF. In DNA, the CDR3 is TGTGCCAGCAGCCCGTTACAGGGAAGCAATCAGCCCCAGCATTTT.

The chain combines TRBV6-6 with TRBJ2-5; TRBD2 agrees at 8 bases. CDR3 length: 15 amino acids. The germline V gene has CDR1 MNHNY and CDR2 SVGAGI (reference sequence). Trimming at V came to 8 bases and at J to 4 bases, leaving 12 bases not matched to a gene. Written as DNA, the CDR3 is TGTGCCAGCCTCTCCGCCCGGGGGGGCCGAGAGACCCAGTACTTC. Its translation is CASLSARGGRETQYF.

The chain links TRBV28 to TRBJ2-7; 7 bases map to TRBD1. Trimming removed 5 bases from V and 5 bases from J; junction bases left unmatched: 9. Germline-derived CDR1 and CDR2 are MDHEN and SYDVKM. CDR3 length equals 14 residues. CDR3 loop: CASSPPDRFDEQYF. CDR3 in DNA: TGTGCCAGCAGTCCACCGGACAGGTTCGACGAGCAGTACTTC.

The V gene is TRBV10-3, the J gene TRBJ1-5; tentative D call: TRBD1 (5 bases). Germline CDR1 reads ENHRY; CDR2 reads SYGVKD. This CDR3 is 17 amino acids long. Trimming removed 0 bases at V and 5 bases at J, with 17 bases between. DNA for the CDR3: TGTGCCATCAGTGAGTCGGTCCTTAGGGGCGAGGATCAGCCCCAGCATTTT. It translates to CAISESVLRGEDQPQHF.

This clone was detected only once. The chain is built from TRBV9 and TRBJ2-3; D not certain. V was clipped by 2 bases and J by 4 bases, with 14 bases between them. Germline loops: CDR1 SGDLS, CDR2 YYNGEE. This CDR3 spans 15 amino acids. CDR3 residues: CASSVTDLPSDTQYF. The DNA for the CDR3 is TGTGCCAGCAGCGTCACTGATCTACCTTCAGATACGCAGTATTTT.

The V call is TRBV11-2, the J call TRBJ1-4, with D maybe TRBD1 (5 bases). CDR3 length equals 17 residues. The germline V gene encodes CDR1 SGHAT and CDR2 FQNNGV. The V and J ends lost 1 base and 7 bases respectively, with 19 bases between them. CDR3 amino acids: CASSLGGGLSGREKLFF. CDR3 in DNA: TGTGCCAGCAGCTTAGGTGGGGGACTTTCCGGGCGTGAAAAACTGTTTTTT.

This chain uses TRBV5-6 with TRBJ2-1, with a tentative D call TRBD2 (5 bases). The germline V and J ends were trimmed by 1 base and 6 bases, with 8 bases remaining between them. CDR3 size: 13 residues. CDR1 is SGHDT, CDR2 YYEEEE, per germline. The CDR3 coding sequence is TGTGCCAGCAGCTTGAGGAGCGGCAATGAGCAGTTCTTC. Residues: CASSLRSGNEQFF. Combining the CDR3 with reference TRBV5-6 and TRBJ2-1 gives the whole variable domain DAGVTQSPTHLIKTRGQQVTLRCSPKSGHDTVSWYQQALGQGPQFIFQYYEEEERQRGNFPDRFSGHQFPNYSSELNVNALLLGDSALYLCASSLRSGNEQFFGPGTRLTVL.

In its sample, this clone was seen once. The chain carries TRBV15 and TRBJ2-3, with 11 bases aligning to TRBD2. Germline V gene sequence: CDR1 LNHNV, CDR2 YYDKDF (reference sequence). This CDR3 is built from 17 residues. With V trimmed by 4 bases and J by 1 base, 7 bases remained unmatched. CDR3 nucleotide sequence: TGTGCCACCAGCATTTTAGCGGGAGGGCCAGGCACAGATACGCAGTATTTT. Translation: CATSILAGGPGTDTQYF.

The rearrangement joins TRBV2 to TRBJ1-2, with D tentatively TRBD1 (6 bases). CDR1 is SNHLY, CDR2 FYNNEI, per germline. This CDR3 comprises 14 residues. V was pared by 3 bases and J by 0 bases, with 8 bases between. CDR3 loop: CASSDRDTNYGYTF. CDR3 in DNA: TGTGCCAGCAGTGACAGGGACACTAACTATGGCTACACCTTC.

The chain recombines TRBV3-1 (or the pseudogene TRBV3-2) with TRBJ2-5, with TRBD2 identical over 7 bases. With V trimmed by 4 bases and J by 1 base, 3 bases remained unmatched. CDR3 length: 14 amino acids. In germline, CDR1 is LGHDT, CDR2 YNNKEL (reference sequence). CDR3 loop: CASSLGTTQETQYF. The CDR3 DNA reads TGTGCCAGCAGCCTAGGGACTACCCAAGAGACCCAGTACTTC.

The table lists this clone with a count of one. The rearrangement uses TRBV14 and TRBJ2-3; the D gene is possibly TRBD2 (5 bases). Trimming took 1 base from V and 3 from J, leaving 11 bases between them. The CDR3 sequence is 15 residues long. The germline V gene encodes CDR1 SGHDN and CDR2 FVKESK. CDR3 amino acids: CASSQARGVTDTQYF. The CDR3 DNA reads TGTGCCAGCAGCCAAGCCCGGGGTGTGACAGATACGCAGTATTTT.

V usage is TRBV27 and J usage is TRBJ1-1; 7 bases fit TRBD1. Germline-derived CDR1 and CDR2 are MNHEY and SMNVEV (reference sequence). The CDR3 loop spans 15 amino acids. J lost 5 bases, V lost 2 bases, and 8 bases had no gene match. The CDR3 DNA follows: TGTGCCAGCAGTTTAGCGACGACAGGGATGACTGAAGCTTTCTTT. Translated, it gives CASSLATTGMTEAFF.

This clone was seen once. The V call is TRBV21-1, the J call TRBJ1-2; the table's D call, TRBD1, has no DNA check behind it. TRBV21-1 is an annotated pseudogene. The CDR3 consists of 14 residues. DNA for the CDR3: TGTGCCAGCAGCCCCAGACAGGGGAGAAACGGCTACACCTTC. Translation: CASSPRQGRNGYTF.

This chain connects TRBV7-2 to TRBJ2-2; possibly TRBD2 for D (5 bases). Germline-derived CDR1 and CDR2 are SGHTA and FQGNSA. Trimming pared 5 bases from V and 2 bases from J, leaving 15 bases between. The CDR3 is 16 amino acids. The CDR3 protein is CASSPGVQTNTGELFF. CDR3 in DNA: TGTGCCAGCAGCCCCGGGGTACAAACTAACACCGGGGAGCTGTTTTTT.